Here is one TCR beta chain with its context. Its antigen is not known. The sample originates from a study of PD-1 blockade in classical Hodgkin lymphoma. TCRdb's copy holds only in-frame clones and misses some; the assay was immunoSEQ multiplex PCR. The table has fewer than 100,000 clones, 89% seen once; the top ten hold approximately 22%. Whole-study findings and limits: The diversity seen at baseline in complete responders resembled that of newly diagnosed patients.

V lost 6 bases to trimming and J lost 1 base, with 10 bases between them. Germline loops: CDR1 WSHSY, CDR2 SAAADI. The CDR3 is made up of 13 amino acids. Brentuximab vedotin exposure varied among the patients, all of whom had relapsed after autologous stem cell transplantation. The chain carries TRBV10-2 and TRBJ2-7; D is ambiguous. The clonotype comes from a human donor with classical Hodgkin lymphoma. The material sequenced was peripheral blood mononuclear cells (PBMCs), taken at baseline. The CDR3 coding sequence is TGCGCCAGCAGAACCTACAAGTCCTACGAGCAGTACTTC. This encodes CASRTYKSYEQYF.